This entry lists 20 T cell receptor beta chains sequenced from one sample in a study of blood T cells in healthy people across ages. Primers used in a second PCR of about 6 to 11 cycles were a sample-barcoded 5' primer and a J-beta primer mix. Via MiXCR, TCRdb re-called the 5' RACE reads, giving one row per CDR3 protein. The table lists hundreds of thousands of distinct CDR3 sequences, roughly 56% of them singletons, with 20% to 30% in the top ten. Sequencing was carried out using blood. Source of these receptors: a man aged 35 to 55 in good health.

V is TRBV5-1 and J is TRBJ2-1; D is uncertain. The CDR3 consists of 11 residues. The V gene lost 4 bases and the J gene lost 10 bases, with 9 bases spanning the gap. CDR1 SGHRS and CDR2 YFSETQ come from the germline V gene. The CDR3 region is CASSAIREQFF. The CDR3 nucleotides read TGCGCCAGCAGCGCGATAAGGGAGCAGTTCTTC.

V is TRBV7-9 and J is TRBJ2-7; 7 positions match TRBD2. The length of the CDR3 is 14 residues. The J segment lost 3 bases and the V segment lost 6 bases, leaving 8 bases of the junction unmatched. CDR1 is SEHNR and CDR2 is FQNEAQ in the germline V gene (reference sequence). Here the CDR3 DNA reads TGTGCCAGCAGTTCTGGACTAGATTACTACGAGCAGTACTTC. Protein sequence: CASSSGLDYYEQYF.

This clonotype was detected many times. The V and J genes are TRBV29-1 and TRBJ2-5; D not certain. The CDR3 totals 11 residues. The germline V and J ends were trimmed by 4 bases and 1 base, with 4 bases remaining between them. The germline gives CDR1 SQVTM, CDR2 ANQGSEA. The DNA for the CDR3 is TGCAGCGTTGGCAGCCAAGAGACCCAGTACTTC. Translated, it gives CSVGSQETQYF.

The chain carries TRBV2 and TRBJ1-2; TRBD1 matches at 8 bases. Germline values: CDR1 SNHLY, CDR2 FYNNEI. The CDR3 sequence is 15 residues long. Trimming took 0 bases from V and 4 from J; bases not matched to a gene: 4. CDR3 in amino acids: CASSEALTGGYGYTF. The DNA of the CDR3 is TGTGCCAGCAGTGAAGCGCTTACAGGGGGCTATGGCTACACCTTC. The full variable domain, its missing parts supplied by reference TRBV2 and TRBJ1-2, is EPEVTQTPSHQVTQMGQEVILRCVPISNHLYFYWYRQILGQKVEFLVSFYNNEISEKSEIFDDQFSVERPDGSNFTLKIRSTKLEDSAMYFCASSEALTGGYGYTFGSGTRLTVV.

This clonotype showed up many times. The V gene is TRBV29-1, the J gene TRBJ2-3, with 12 bases that match TRBD1. Germline CDR1 is SQVTM and CDR2 is ANQGSEA. The CDR3 is made up of 14 amino acids. Trimming cost V 5 bases and J 4 bases; bases outside gene matches: 4. In nucleotides, the CDR3 is TGCAGCGTTCTCCGGGACAGGGGGCCAGATACGCAGTATTTT. The encoded protein is CSVLRDRGPDTQYF.

The chain combines TRBV11-2 with TRBJ2-2, with D unresolved. V was pared by 2 bases and J by 4 bases, with 8 bases between. The CDR3 has 14 residues. Germline CDR1 reads SGHAT; CDR2 reads FQNNGV. The CDR3 sequence is CASSLLGSTGELFF. In nucleotides, the CDR3 is TGTGCCAGCAGCTTACTCGGCAGCACCGGGGAGCTGTTTTTT.

The rearrangement joins TRBV28 to TRBJ2-4; possibly TRBD1 or TRBD2 for D (5 bases each). CDR3 length: 16 amino acids. Germline V CDR1 and CDR2: MDHEN, SYDVKM. V lost 6 bases to trimming and J lost 13 bases, with 28 bases between them. CDR3 bases: TGTGCCAGCAGCCCCCCCTGGCAGGGAGTTTTAGCCGGGCAGTACTTC. Translation gives CASSPPWQGVLAGQYF.

The CDR3 sequence: CASSEGGASYEQYF. DNA of the CDR3: TGTGCCAGCAGCGAGGGCGGTGCCTCCTACGAGCAGTACTTC. V gene TRBV9 combines with J gene TRBJ2-7, with D unresolved. Trimming shortened V by 3 bases and J by 0 bases, and 10 bases separated the two germline ends. Germline-derived CDR1 and CDR2 are SGDLS and YYNGEE. The CDR3 consists of 14 residues.

The chain links TRBV3-1 to TRBJ2-3; D might be TRBD1 or TRBD2, each matching 6 bases. CDR3 length: 15 amino acids. V lost 2 bases, J lost 3 bases, and 12 bases lay in between. Germline V CDR1 and CDR2: LGHDT, YNNKEL (reference sequence). The CDR3 nucleotides are TGTGCCAGCAGCCAAAACCCGGGGGCAACAGATACGCAGTATTTT. This codes for CASSQNPGATDTQYF.

V usage is TRBV5-1 and J usage is TRBJ2-3; D is unclear. The CDR3 is made up of 15 amino acids. The V gene lost 0 bases and the J gene lost 0 bases, with 8 bases spanning the gap. CDR1 is SGHRS, CDR2 YFSETQ, per germline. CDR3 residues: CASSLAYGSTDTQYF. The CDR3 bases are TGCGCCAGCAGCTTGGCCTACGGGAGCACAGATACGCAGTATTTT.

This clonotype was counted between two and nine times. The J gene is TRBJ2-1, the V gene TRBV24-1, with a weak D call TRBD1 (5 bases). The CDR3 extends over 14 amino acids. CDR1 and CDR2 from the germline V gene are KGHDR and SFDVKD. V was clipped by 5 bases and J by 9 bases, with 16 bases between them. This chain's CDR3 is CATSAPARVGEQFF. In DNA, the CDR3 is TGTGCCACCAGTGCCCCCGCCAGGGTAGGTGAGCAGTTCTTC.

The rearrangement joins TRBV5-1 to TRBJ2-3; TRBD1 matches 9 bases. This CDR3 is 15 amino acids long. Trimming took 0 bases from V and 6 from J; bases not matched to a gene: 5. Germline CDR1 reads SGHRS; CDR2 reads YFSETQ. The CDR3 coding sequence is TGCGCCAGCAGCTTGGACAGGGGGCTCCAGGATACGCAGTATTTT. Translation: CASSLDRGLQDTQYF.

This clonotype was seen a handful of times. V usage is TRBV12-3 or TRBV12-4 and J usage is TRBJ1-6; 11 nucleotides line up with TRBD1. This CDR3 has 16 amino acids. J lost 10 bases, V lost 2 bases, and 7 bases had no gene match. CDR3 DNA: TGTGCCAGCAGTTTAACGGACAGGGGGCCAGGGTCACCCCTCCACTTT. Translation gives CASSLTDRGPGSPLHF.

The chain is built from TRBV3-1 and TRBJ2-7; perhaps TRBD2 as D (5 bases). The J call may be mistaken, given a closer DNA end match to TRBJ2-5. CDR1 is LGHDT, CDR2 YNNKEL, per germline (reference sequence). The CDR3 is 13 amino acids. The CDR3 loop reads CASSQAGGQTQYF. CDR3 in DNA: TGTGCCAGCAGCCAGGCGGGTGGACAGACCCAGTACTTC.

This clonotype has just a few counts. V is TRBV18 and J is TRBJ2-5; 11 positions agree with TRBD1. This CDR3 contains 14 residues. CDR1 is KGHSH and CDR2 is LQKENI in the germline V gene. The J segment lost 2 bases and the V segment lost 4 bases, leaving 0 bases of the junction unmatched. The CDR3 DNA is TGTGCCAGCTCACGGGACAGGGGGCAAGAGACCCAGTACTTC. This translates into CASSRDRGQETQYF.

V usage is TRBV5-1 and J usage is TRBJ2-3; D is uncertain. Germline V gene sequence: CDR1 SGHRS, CDR2 YFSETQ. V was pared by 3 bases and J by 6 bases, with 14 bases between. This CDR3 contains 14 residues. The CDR3 sequence is CASSWANPSDTQYF. The CDR3 DNA reads TGCGCCAGCAGCTGGGCTAACCCCTCGGATACGCAGTATTTT.

As to this clonotype: One end of the junction varies from germline; a read error may be responsible. The rearrangement joins TRBV15 to TRBJ2-5; D may match TRBD1 or TRBD2 (5 bases each). The CDR3 length is 13 residues. CDR1 and CDR2 from the germline V gene are LNHNV and YYDKDF (reference sequence). Here the CDR3 reads CATSRGPQETQYF. CDR3 sequence (DNA): TGTGCCACCAGCAGGGGACCTCAAGAGACTCAGTACTTC.

The chain recombines TRBV25-1 with TRBJ2-3; D may be TRBD1 (6 bases). With 0 bases removed from V and 0 bases from J, the gap between germline ends came to 16 bases. The length of the CDR3 is 18 residues. CDR1 is MGHDK, CDR2 SYGVNS, per germline. The CDR3 nucleotides read TGTGCCAGCAGTGAATATAAAGGGAGAGGGGGAAGCACAGATACGCAGTATTTT. This translates into CASSEYKGRGGSTDTQYF.

Only a few counts were recorded for this clonotype. This chain uses TRBV28 with TRBJ2-3; 7 bases agree with TRBD2. The germline gives CDR1 MDHEN, CDR2 SYDVKM. This CDR3 contains 15 residues. With 7 bases clipped from V and 0 bases from J, the junction kept 7 bases outside the gene matches. The CDR3 DNA is TGTGCCAGCACCCAGCGGGACTACAGCACAGATACGCAGTATTTT. Its protein product is CASTQRDYSTDTQYF.

The chain has TRBV3-1 and TRBJ2-1; TRBD2 matches 8 bases. CDR1 LGHDT and CDR2 YNNKEL come from the germline V gene (reference sequence). With V trimmed by 1 base and J by 10 bases, 9 bases remained unmatched. This CDR3 has 15 amino acids. The CDR3 loop reads CASSQGGAGVSEQFF. The CDR3 region has the DNA TGTGCCAGCAGCCAAGGGGGAGCGGGAGTTAGCGAGCAGTTCTTC.